This T cell receptor (beta chain) was profiled in a study of blood T cell repertoires in COVID-19. At the level of the study: Whether acute or convalescent, the COVID-19 samples came from the United States, Italy and Spain. T cells, B-cell-depleted T cells, or PBMCs supplied cDNA or gDNA.

This CDR3 spans 13 amino acids. Trimming cost V 1 base and J 3 bases, with 7 bases left between them. Germline CDR1 SGHRS, CDR2 YFSETQ. Original analysis: Counts of nucleated cells, estimated from reference gene primer amplification, were obtained. The protocol was immunoSEQ multiplex PCR, while the TCRdb copy is restricted to in-frame clones and leaves out a portion. That table is the source of V, J and clone size, and D and trimming were worked out from the DNA. The sample consists of about 59,000 clones, roughly 80% of them appearing once. Sequencing was performed on peripheral blood. The gene calls are TRBV5-1 and TRBJ2-5, with D perhaps TRBD1 (5 bases). The sequence derives from a man of 80 years or more with acute or convalescent COVID-19. CDR3 sequence reads: CASSLQGEETQYF. The CDR3 DNA is TGCGCCAGCAGCTTGCAGGGTGAAGAGACCCAGTACTTC.